This entry describes one T cell receptor beta chain. No antigen is known for it. Base quality data are lacking; no much larger clone is found one base away. At the junction V is shortened by 8 bases and J by 0 bases; bases outside the gene matches: 10. The germline V gene encodes CDR1 SGHTA and CDR2 FQGNSA. From its cysteine to its phenylalanine, the CDR3 spans 15 amino acids. Here the CDR3 DNA is all that survives: 45 bases in frame from base 1. The data stem from a study of cytomegalovirus exposure and HLA in healthy donors (TCRdb year 2017). For the wider study: An earlier analysis of roughly 570 of the donors reported approximately 280 Gb of sequence data and around 100 million unique TCR beta sequences obtained from around 180 million T cells. An early release that covered about 640 HLA-typed donors contained 250 to 350 gigabases of sequencing data and around 80 million unique TCR sequences. Among the roughly 400 genotyped donors, roughly 80% belonged to the genetic ancestry cluster associated with self-reported Caucasian donors. The study aimed to test whether cataloging public T cell receptors could reveal signatures of past pathogen exposure. The study used immunosequencing to profile the T cell repertoires of approximately 640 subjects and linked those repertoires to cytomegalovirus serostatus. Besides the first cohort of approximately 710 subjects, a separate validation cohort made up of 90 to 150 different subjects was used. To predict cytomegalovirus infection status, the study brought together high-throughput TCR immunosequencing, statistical association of individual TCRs with disease status, and machine learning. A later analysis re-examined previously published TCR beta repertoires from 600 to 700 donors and added high-resolution HLA genotyping to investigate patterns of TCR occurrence. The later analysis used no new phenotypic data to find candidate immune exposures, relying instead on TCR beta sequences and their occurrence across donors. An earlier analysis of fewer than 750 of the donors used high-throughput TCR beta sequencing to judge whether each TCR beta V gene segment behaved as functional or pseudogenic. Donor age, sex, ethnicity and CMV serostatus were collected together with the repertoire data. A later genetic analysis took genome-wide SNP genotypes for about 65% of the roughly 670 donors and used that subset as a discovery cohort. Every repertoire in the discovery cohort had been generated on one and the same sequencing platform. Both class I and class II loci were covered by HLA typing, at four-digit resolution. The number of donors typed differed by locus, with about 629-640 for A, B, C, DRB1 and DQB1, around 560 for DQA1, 600 to 610 for DPA1, and over 400 for DPB1. About five DR-DQ haplotypes were handled as single units for association and clustering because linkage in the cohort was strong. Among about 400 genotyped donors of the cohort, an average of about 240,000 unique TCR beta nucleotide sequences was sequenced per donor, of which about 18% were non-productive.

The library was built by means of the immunoSEQ multiplex PCR assay. For the multiplex PCR, a mixture combining 60 forward primers for TCR Vbeta segments and 13 reverse primers for TCR Jbeta segments was used. The CDR3 region of rearranged TCR beta genes was amplified from genomic DNA by a multiplex PCR assay. The Illumina HiSeq System was used to sequence the amplified TCR beta libraries as 87-base-pair reads. The authors processed their data as follows. Across the 666 repertoires, a later analysis counted 78 million or so unique TCR beta chains, around 10 million of which were shared by at least two donors. Raw reads were error-corrected and collapsed into unique sequences with a nearest-neighbor algorithm that merged closely related sequences to remove PCR and sequencing errors. To assign V, D and J gene segments, CDR3 sequences were aligned to IMGT reference sequences. For a sequence to be retained, at least a six-nucleotide match to both a V gene segment and a J gene segment was required. A rearrangement counted as productive if the CDR3 had no stop codons and remained in frame with V and J, and every other rearrangement counted as non-productive. CDR3 was defined according to IMGT convention as the region running from the second conserved V-encoded cysteine to the conserved J-encoded phenylalanine. The earlier analysis of around 640 of the donors excluded sequences that lacked an unambiguous match to a single V gene segment. In an earlier analysis of roughly 600 of the donors, a V segment was called functional when productive rearrangements were above 56.7%, and segregating when the standard deviation between donors exceeded 5%. A statistical classification framework was built for diagnosing cytomegalovirus status from the catalog of TCR beta chain sequences. In a later analysis, TCR nucleotide sequences were compared against IMGT/GENE-DB human TR gene sequences so that V and J genes could be assigned. The TCRdist pipeline was used in a later analysis to assign CDR3 sequences and most-parsimonious VDJ recombination scenarios. In a later analysis, each TCR beta chain was defined by its CDR3 amino acid sequence together with its V-gene family, and reads lacking a unique V-gene family were excluded. In a later analysis, fewer than 650 highly shared, low-generation-probability nucleotide sequences were removed to address suspected cross-contamination and a sequencing artifact. In a later analysis, a clonal expansion index for each public chain was calculated from normalized within-repertoire ranks of inferred template counts. Generation probabilities in a later analysis came from a VDJ recombination model fitted to out-of-frame rearrangements, and those results were checked against IGoR. In a later analysis, hypergeometric tests were used to score TCR-TCR, TCR-HLA and TCR-CMV co-occurrence, with a repertoire-size bias correction applied to TCR pairs. False discovery rates were estimated in a later analysis by permuting HLA or CMV assignments 20 times. In a later analysis, co-occurring TCRs were grouped using DBSCAN, with TCRdist sequence similarity added in when clustering inside HLA-allele-positive subsets. For co-occurrence clustering, repertoires with fewer than 30,000 or more than 120,000 public chains were excluded, along with five or six repertoires with anomalous nucleotide sharing. The source is immuneACCESS, and TCRdb retained only in-frame sequences with V and J called. Part of the clones is not carried over; for the studies checked, unresolved V genes explain less than half of this, and the remainder is unexplained. V, J and clone size were drawn from that table, and D and trimming were deduced from the DNA. Here the sample has over 150,000 clones; 82% occur a single time. Of the sample, less than 1.6% is held by the ten largest clones.

What the research found in general, with its limitations: At a false discovery rate of 0.05, a later analysis linked about 17,000 TCR beta sequences to specific HLA alleles. A further reported finding was that TCR beta sequences accurately predicted the HLA-A and HLA-B alleles for most subjects in the first cohort. The authors suggested that the approach could potentially be extended to other disease states and immunological phenotypes. Some IMGT-functional V segments, including TRBV6-2 and TRBV6-3, could not be distinguished by the 87-base-pair reads and were therefore excluded. According to a later analysis, parvovirus B19, influenza, CMV and Epstein-Barr virus appeared linked to several top co-occurrence clusters. A later analysis found that most CMV-associated TCR beta chains appeared HLA-restricted, with HLA associations seemingly driven largely by CMV exposure. According to a later genetic analysis, donors in an Asian-associated ancestry cluster had fewer N-insertions in productive TCRs than the roughly 700-donor mean. The earlier analysis of about 600 of the donors excluded over 15 rarely observed V segments, including chromosome 9 orphons, because counts were too low. A cluster of highly shared sequence variants was judged likely to be a technical artifact of the sequencing pipeline. According to a later analysis, TCR association rates differed among HLA loci, with DRB1 alleles showing the most associated TCRs and HLA-C alleles showing the fewest. The cohort was sequenced for TCR beta chains only, and without alpha or paired-chain data the features that could be detected were limited. In both the original and validation cohorts, the classifier was reported to diagnose cytomegalovirus status with high specificity and sensitivity. V-gene and J-gene trimming of TCR beta chains was associated with a missense DCLRE1C variant in a later genetic analysis, and the association was replicated in an independent cohort. A few of the identified cytomegalovirus-associated TCR beta chains were confirmed in vitro to be specific for cytomegalovirus antigens. The study gave a list of some 150 TCR beta chains associated with cytomegalovirus. A later analysis found that HLA-associated TCR beta chains were more clonally expanded and had lower generation probabilities than equally common non-associated chains. Most TCR sequences were seen in very few donors, while some public TCRs were found in many individuals. Presence/absence analyses assumed roughly uniform sequencing depth across donors, an assumption that may not hold. Because some donors lacked HLA typing at each locus, the association tests relied only on the typed subset. Assigning TCR associations to individual alleles was difficult when HLA alleles, especially DR and DQ, strongly co-occurred. In an earlier analysis of approximately 590 of the donors, most TCR beta V segments appeared in productive rearrangements about 87% or about 30% of the time, broadly matching IMGT annotations. Immune exposure information for the cohort was limited to CMV serostatus. Correlated functional status among segregating V segments might be attributable to linkage disequilibrium, but an unknown experimental factor could not be ruled out.

In total, 630 or so healthy bone marrow donors made up the cohort. At the time of sampling, every cohort member was nominally healthy, though immune exposures that went unrecorded were likely present. The donor tested CMV seropositive, placing the donor among the 250 to 300 seropositive members of the cohort. A peripheral blood sample was collected from each donor, and TCR beta sequencing was performed on peripheral blood mononuclear cells. Genomic DNA extraction from the blood cell samples was performed with the Qiagen DNeasy Blood Extraction Kit. The chain is encoded by TRBV7-2 joined to TRBJ2-7; TRBD2 agrees with 7 junctional bases. The TCR sequence derives from a girl aged 5 to 17 in good health and CMV-seropositive. The sample taken for sequencing was PBMCs. The CDR3 region reads CASSPPAGYSYEQYF. The DNA is as follows: TGTGCCAGCTCCCCCCCAGCGGGATACTCCTACGAGCAGTACTTC. The reference TRBV7-2 and TRBJ2-7 proteins fill in what lies around the CDR3, so the full variable domain reads GAGVSQSPSNKVTEKGKDVELRCDPISGHTALYWYRQSLGQGLEFLIYFQGNSAPDKSGLPSDRFSAERTGGSVSTLTIQRTQQEDSAVYLCASSPPAGYSYEQYFGPGTRLTVT.